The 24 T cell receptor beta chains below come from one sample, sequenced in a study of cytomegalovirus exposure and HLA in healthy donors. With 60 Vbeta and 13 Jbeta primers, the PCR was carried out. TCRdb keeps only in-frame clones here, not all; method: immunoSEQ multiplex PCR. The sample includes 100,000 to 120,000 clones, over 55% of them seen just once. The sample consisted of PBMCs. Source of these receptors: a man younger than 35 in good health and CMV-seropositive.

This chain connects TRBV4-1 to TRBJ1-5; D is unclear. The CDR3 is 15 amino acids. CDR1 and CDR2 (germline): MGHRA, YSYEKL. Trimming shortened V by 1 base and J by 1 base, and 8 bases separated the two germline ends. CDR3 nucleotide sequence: TGCGCCAGCAGCCAAGTCCAGTTGAGCAATCAGCCCCAGCATTTT. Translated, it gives CASSQVQLSNQPQHF.

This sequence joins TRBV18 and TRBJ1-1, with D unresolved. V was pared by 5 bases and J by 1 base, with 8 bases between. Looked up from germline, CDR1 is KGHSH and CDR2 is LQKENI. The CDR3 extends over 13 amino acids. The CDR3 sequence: CASSVQQNTEAFF. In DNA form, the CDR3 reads TGTGCCAGCTCAGTACAGCAGAACACTGAAGCTTTCTTT.

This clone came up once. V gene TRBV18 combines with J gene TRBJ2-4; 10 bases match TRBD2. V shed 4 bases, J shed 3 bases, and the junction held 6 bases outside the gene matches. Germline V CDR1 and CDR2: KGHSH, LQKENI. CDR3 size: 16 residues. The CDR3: CASSRQRGGSKNIQYF. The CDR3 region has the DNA TGTGCCAGCTCACGACAGCGGGGGGGCAGCAAAAACATTCAGTACTTC. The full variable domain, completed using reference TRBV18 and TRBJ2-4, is NAGVMQNPRHLVRRRGQEARLRCSPMKGHSHVYWYRQLPEEGLKFMVYLQKENIIDESGMPKERFSAEFPKEGPSILRIQQVVRGDSAAYFCASSRQRGGSKNIQYFGAGTRLSVL.

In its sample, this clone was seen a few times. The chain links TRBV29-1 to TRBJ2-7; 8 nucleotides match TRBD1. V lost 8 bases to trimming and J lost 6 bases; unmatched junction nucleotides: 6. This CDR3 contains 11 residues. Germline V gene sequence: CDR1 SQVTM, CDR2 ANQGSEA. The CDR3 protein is CSCGQGSEQYF. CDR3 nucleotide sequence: TGCAGCTGCGGACAGGGAAGCGAGCAGTACTTC.

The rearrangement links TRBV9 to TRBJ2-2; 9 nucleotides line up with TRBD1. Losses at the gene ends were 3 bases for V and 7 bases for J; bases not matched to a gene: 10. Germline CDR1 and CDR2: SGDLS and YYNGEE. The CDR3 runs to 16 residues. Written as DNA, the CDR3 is TGTGCCAGCAGCGGCCGGGACAGGGCCCTCGACGGGGAGCTGTTTTTT. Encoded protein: CASSGRDRALDGELFF. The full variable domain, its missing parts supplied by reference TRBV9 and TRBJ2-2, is DSGVTQTPKHLITATGQRVTLRCSPRSGDLSVYWYQQSLDQGLQFLIQYYNGEERAKGNILERFSAQQFPDLHSELNLSSLELGDSALYFCASSGRDRALDGELFFGEGSRLTVL.

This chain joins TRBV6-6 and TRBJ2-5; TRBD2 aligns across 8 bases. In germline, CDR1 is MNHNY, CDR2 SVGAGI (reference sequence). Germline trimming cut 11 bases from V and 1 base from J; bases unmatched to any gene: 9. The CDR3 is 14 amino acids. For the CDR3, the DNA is TGTGCCTCCTCGGGGGGGTTCGGCCAAGAGACCCAGTACTTC. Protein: CASSGGFGQETQYF.

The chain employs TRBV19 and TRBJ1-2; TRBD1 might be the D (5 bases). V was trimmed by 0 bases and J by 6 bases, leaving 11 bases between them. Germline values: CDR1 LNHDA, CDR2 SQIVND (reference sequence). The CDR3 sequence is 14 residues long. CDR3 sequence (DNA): TGTGCCAGTAGTATAGATGGGGGGAAAAATGGCTACACCTTC. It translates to CASSIDGGKNGYTF.

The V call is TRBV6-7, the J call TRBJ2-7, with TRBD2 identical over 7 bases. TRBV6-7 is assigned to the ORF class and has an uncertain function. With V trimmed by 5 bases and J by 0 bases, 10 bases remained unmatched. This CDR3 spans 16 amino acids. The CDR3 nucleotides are TGTGCCAGCAGTCGGTTTGGCGGGGGTTGCTCCTACGAGCAGTACTTC. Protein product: CASSRFGGGCSYEQYF.

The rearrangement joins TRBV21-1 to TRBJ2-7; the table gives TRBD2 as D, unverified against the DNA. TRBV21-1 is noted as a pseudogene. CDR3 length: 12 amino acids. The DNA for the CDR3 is TGTGCCAGCAGCCGCGGGAATTACGAGCAGTACTTC. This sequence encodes CASSRGNYEQYF.

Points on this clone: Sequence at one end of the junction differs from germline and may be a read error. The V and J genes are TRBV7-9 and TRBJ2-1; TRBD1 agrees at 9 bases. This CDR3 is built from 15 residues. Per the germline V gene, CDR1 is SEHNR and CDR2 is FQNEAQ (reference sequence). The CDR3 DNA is TGTTCCAGCAGCTTTTCGGACAGGGGTTACAATGAGCAGTTCTTC. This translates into CSSSFSDRGYNEQFF.

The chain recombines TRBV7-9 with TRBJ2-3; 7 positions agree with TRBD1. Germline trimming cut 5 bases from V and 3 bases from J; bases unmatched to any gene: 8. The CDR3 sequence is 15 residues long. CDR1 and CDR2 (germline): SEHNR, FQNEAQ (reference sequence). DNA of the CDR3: TGTGCCAGCAGCCCCCCGACAGGGAGAACAGATACGCAGTATTTT. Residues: CASSPPTGRTDTQYF.

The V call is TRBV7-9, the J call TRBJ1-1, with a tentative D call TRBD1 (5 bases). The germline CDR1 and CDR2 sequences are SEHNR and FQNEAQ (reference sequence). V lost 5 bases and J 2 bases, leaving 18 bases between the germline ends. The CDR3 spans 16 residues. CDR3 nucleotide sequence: TGTGCCAGCAGCGATTGGATGCGGGGGAGTAACACTGAAGCTTTCTTT. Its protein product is CASSDWMRGSNTEAFF.

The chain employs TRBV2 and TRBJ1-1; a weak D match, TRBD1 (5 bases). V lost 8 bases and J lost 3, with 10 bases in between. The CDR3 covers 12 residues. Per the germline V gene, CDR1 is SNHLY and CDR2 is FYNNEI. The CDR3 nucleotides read TGTGCCAGCGGGGGAGGGTACACTGAAGCTTTCTTT. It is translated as CASGGGYTEAFF.

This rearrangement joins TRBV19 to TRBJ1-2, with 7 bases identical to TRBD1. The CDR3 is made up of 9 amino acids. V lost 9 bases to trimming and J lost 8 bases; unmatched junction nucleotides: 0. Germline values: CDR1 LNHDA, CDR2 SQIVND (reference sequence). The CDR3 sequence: CARGGGYTF. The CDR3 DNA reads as TGTGCCAGAGGGGGCGGCTACACCTTC.

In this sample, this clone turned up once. Written as DNA, the CDR3 is TGTGCCAGCAGTGGAACAGGGTACGATGAGCAGTTCTTC. Amino acid sequence: CASSGTGYDEQFF. The J gene is TRBJ2-1, the V gene TRBV6-4, with D tentatively TRBD1 (6 bases). Germline V gene lookup returns CDR1 MRHNA and CDR2 SNTAGT. V was clipped by 4 bases and J by 8 bases, with 12 bases between them. The CDR3 runs 13 residues.

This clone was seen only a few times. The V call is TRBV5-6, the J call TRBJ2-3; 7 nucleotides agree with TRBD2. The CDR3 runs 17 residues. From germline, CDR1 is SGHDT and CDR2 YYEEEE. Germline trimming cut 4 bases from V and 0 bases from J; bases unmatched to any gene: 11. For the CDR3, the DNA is TGTGCCAGCAGCAAATTCCGGTCGGGGGGTAGCACAGATACGCAGTATTTT. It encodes CASSKFRSGGSTDTQYF.

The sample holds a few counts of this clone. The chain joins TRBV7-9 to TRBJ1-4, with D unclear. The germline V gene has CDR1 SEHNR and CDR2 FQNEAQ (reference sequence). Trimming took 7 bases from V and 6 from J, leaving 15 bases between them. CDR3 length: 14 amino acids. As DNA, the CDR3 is TGTGCCAGCACCAAACCCCAGGAGGATGAAAAACTGTTTTTT. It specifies CASTKPQEDEKLFF.

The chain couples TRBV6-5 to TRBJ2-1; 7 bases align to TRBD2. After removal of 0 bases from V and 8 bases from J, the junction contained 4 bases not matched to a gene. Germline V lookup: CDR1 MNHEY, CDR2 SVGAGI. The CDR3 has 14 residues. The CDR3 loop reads CASSYSAGIDEQFF. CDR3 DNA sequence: TGTGCCAGCAGTTACTCAGCGGGGATCGATGAGCAGTTCTTC.

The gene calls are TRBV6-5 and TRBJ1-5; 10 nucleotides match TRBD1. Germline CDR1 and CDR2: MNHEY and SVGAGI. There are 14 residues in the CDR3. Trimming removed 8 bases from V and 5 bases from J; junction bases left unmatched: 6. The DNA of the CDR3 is TGTGCCAGCTCAGACAGGGGGCCGGATCAGCCCCAGCATTTT. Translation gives CASSDRGPDQPQHF.

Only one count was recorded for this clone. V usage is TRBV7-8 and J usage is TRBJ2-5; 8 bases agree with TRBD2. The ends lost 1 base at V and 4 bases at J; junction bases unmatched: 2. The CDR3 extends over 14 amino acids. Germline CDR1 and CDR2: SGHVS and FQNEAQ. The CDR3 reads CASSLVAGPETQYF. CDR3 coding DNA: TGTGCCAGCAGCTTAGTAGCGGGGCCAGAGACCCAGTACTTC.

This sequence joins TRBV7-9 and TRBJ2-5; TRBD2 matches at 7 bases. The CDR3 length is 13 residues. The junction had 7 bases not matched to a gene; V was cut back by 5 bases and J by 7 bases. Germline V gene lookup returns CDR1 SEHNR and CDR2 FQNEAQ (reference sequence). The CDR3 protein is CASSPREAVTQYF. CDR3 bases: TGTGCCAGCAGCCCCCGGGAGGCGGTGACCCAGTACTTC.

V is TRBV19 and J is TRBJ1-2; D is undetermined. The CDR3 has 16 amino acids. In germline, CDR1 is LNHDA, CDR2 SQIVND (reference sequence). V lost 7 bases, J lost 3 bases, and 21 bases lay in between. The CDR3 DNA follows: TGTGCCAGTACGTGGCCGGTCGGGTTAATGCACTATGGCTACACCTTC. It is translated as CASTWPVGLMHYGYTF.

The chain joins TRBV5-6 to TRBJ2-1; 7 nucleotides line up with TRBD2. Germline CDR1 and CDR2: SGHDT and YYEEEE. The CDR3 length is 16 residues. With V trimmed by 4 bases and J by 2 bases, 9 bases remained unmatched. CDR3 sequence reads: CASSTGGGPPYNEQFF. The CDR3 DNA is TGTGCCAGCAGCACTGGGGGGGGTCCCCCCTACAATGAGCAGTTCTTC.

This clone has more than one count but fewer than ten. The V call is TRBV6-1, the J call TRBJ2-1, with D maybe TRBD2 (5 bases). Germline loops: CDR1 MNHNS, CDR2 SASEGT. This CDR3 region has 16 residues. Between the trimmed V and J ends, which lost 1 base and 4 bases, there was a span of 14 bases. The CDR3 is CASSEDLAFGYNEQFF. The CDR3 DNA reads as TGTGCCAGCAGTGAAGACCTAGCCTTTGGGTACAATGAGCAGTTCTTC.